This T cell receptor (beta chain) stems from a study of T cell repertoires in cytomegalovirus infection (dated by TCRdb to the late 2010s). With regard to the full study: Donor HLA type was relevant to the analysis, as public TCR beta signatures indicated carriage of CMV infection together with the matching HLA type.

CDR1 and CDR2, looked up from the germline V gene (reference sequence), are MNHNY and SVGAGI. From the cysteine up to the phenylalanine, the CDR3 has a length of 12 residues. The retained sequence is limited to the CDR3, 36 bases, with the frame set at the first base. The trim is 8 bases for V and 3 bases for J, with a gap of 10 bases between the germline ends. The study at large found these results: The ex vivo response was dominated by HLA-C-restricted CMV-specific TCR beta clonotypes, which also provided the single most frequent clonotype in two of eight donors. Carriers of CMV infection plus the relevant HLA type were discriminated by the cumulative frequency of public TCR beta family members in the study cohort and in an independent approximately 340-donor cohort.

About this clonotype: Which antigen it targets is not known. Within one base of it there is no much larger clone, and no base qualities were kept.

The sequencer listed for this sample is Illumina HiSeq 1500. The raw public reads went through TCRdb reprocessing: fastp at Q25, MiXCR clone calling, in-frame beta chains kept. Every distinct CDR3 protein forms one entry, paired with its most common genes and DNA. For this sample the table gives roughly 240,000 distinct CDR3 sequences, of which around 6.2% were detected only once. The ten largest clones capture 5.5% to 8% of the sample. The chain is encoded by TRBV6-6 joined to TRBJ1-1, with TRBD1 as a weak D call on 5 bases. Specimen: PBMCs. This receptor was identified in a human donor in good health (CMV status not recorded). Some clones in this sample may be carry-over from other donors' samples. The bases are TGTGCCAGCCTCAGGGTCTACACTGAAGCTTTCTTT. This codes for CASLRVYTEAFF.